This TCR beta chain was captured in a study of tumor T cells in aggressive B-cell lymphoma. The data were produced by immunoSEQ multiplex PCR, yet TCRdb's version contains in-frame clones alone and is incomplete. The table lists about 350 clones, around 90% of them singletons. Trimming cost V 5 bases and J 1 base, with 8 bases left between them. Germline loops: CDR1 MNHEY, CDR2 SMNVEV (reference sequence). The CDR3 sequence is 13 residues long. The TCR sequence derives from an adult with diffuse large B cell lymphoma. Specimen: tumor tissue. The chain joins TRBV27 to TRBJ1-1; D perhaps matches TRBD1 (5 bases). The CDR3 loop is CASSVGQNTEAFF. DNA of the CDR3: TGTGCCAGCAGTGTCGGACAGAACACTGAAGCTTTCTTT.